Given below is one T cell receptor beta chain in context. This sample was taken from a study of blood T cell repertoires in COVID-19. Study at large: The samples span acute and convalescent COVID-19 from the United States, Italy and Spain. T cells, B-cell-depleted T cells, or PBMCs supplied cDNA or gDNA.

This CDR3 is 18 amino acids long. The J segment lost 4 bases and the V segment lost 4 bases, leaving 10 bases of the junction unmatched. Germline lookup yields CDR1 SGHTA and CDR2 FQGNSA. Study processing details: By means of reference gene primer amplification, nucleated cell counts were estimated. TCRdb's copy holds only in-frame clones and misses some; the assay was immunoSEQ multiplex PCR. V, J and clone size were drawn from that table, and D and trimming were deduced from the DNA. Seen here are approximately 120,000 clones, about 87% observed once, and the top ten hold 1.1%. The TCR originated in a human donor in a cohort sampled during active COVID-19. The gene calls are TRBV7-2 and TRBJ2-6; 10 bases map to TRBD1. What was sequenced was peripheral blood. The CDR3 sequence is CASSSRPGQGTGANVLTF. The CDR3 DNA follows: TGTGCCAGCAGCTCGCGACCGGGACAGGGGACCGGGGCCAACGTCCTGACTTTC.